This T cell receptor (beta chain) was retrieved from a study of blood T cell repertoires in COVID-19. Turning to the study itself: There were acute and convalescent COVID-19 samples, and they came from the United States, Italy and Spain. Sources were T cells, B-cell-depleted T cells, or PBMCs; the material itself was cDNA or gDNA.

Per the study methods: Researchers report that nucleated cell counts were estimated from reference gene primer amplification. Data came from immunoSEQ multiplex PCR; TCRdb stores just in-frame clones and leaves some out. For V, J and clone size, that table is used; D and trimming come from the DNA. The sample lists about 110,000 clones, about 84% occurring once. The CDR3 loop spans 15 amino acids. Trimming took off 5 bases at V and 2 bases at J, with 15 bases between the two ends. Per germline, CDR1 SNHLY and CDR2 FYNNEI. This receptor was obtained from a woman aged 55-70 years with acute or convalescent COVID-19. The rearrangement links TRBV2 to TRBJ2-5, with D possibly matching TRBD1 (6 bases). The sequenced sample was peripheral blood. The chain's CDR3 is CASSLAGVGQETQYF. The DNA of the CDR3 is TGTGCCAGCAGTTTGGCAGGGGTCGGTCAAGAGACCCAGTACTTC.